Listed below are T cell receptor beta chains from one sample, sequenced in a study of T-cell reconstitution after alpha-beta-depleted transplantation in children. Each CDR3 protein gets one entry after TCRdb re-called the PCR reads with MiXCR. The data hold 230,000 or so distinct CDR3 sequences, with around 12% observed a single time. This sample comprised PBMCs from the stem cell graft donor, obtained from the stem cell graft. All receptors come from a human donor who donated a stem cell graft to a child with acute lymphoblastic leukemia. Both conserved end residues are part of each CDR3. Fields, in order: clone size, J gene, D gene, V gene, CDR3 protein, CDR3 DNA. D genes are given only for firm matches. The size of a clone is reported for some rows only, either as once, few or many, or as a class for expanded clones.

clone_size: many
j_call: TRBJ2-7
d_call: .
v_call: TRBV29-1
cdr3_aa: CSVGGGIYEQYF
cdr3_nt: TGCAGCGTTGGAGGGGGAATCTACGAGCAGTACTTC

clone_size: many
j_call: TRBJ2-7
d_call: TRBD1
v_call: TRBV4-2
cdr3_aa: CASSQGGQEPYQQYF
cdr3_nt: TGTGCCAGCAGCCAAGGGGGACAGGAGCCCTACCAGCAGTACTTC

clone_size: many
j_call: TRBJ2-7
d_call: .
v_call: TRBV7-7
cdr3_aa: CASRPLLGQYF
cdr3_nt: TGTGCTAGCAGACCTCTTTTAGGGCAGTACTTC

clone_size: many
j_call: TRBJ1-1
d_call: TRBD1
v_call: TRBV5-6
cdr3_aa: CASTFVSGGLGHTEAFF
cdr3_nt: TGTGCCAGCACCTTTGTGTCAGGGGGGCTGGGTCATACTGAAGCTTTCTTT

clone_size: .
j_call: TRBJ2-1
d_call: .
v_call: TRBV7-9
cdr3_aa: CAISLERLCYNEQFF
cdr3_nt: TGTGCCATCAGCCTCGAGCGGCTCTGCTACAATGAGCAGTTCTTC

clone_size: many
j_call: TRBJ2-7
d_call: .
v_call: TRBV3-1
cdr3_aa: CASSQDSVTAPYEQYF
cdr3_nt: TGTGCCAGCAGCCAAGATTCGGTCACCGCTCCCTACGAGCAGTACTTC

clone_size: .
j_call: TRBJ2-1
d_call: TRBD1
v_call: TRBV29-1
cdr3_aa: CSAQYGGTGTVYNEQFF
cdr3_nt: TGCAGCGCCCAGTATGGGGGTACCGGGACAGTCTACAATGAGCAGTTCTTC

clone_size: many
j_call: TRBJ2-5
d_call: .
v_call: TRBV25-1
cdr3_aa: CASSEGETQYF
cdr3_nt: TGTGCCAGCAGTGAGGGTGAGACCCAGTACTTC

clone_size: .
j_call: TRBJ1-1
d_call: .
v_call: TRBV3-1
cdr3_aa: CAFWRQEGTEAFF
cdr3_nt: TGTGCCTTCTGGAGACAGGAGGGTACTGAAGCTTTCTTT

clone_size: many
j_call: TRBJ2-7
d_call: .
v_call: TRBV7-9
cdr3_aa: CASMGEPGLQRVRYEQYF
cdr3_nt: TGTGCCAGCATGGGGGAGCCTGGCCTACAGAGGGTTAGATACGAGCAGTACTTC

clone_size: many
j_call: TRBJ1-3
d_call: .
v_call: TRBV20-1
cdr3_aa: CSARNGDSGNTIYF
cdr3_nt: TGCAGTGCCAGAAACGGGGACTCTGGAAACACCATATATTTT

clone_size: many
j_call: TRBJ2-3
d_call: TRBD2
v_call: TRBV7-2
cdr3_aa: CASSSRMGLAGDTQYF
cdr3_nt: TGTGCCAGCAGCTCCAGGATGGGACTAGCGGGGGATACGCAGTATTTT

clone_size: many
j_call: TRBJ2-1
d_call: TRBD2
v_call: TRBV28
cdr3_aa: CASTSAGGAINEQFF
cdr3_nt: TGTGCCAGCACTTCAGCGGGAGGGGCGATCAATGAGCAGTTCTTC

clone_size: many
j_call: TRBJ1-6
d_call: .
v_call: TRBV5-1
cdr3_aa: CASSHRPQDSPLHF
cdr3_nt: TGCGCCAGCAGCCACCGGCCCCAGGATTCACCCCTCCACTTT

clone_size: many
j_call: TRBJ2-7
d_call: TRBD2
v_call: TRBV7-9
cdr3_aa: CASSFAIAGPYEQYF
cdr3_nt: TGTGCCAGCAGCTTTGCGATAGCGGGGCCCTACGAGCAGTACTTC

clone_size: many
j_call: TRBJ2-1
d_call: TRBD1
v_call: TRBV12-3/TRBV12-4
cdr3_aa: CASSSPGGQGQFF
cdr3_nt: TGTGCCAGCAGTTCCCCAGGCGGACAGGGGCAGTTCTTC

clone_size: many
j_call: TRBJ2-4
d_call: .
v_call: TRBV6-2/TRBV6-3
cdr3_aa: CATGGGLAKNIQYF
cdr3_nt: TGTGCCACCGGAGGAGGTTTAGCCAAAAACATTCAGTACTTC

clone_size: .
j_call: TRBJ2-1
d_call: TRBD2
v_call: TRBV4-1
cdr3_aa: CASSQEGGGASYNEQFF
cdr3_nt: TGCGCCAGCAGCCAAGAGGGCGGGGGGGCATCCTACAATGAGCAGTTCTTC

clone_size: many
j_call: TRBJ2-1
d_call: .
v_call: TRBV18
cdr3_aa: CASSQTSGEQFF
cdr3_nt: TGTGCCAGCTCACAGACGTCGGGTGAGCAGTTCTTC

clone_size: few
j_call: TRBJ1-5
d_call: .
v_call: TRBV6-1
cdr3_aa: CASGAGGIGPQHF
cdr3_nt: TGTGCCAGCGGGGCAGGTGGGATTGGGCCCCAGCATTTT

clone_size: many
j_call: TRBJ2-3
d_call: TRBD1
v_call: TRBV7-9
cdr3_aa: CASRDRGREDTQYF
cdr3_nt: TGTGCCAGCCGGGACAGGGGGCGAGAAGATACGCAGTATTTT

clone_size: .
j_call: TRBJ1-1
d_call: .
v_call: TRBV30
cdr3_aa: CAWNKGGTEAFF
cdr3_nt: TGTGCCTGGAATAAGGGAGGGACTGAAGCTTTCTTT

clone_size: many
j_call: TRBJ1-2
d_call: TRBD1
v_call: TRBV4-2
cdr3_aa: CASSQEGTGGWYGYTF
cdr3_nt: TGTGCCAGCAGCCAAGAAGGAACAGGGGGCTGGTATGGCTACACCTTC

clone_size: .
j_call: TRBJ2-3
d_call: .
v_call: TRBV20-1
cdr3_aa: CSAKESGTTDTQYF
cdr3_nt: TGCAGTGCTAAGGAGAGCGGGACAACAGATACGCAGTATTTT

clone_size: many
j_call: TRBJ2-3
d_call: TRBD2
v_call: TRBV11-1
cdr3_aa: CASSHPGGLAGVRQGTQYF
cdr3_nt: TGTGCCAGCAGCCACCCCGGTGGACTAGCGGGGGTGCGGCAGGGTACGCAGTATTTT

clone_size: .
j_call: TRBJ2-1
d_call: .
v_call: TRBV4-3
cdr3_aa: CASSQDPFPRADEQFF
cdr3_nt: TGCGCCAGCAGCCAAGATCCTTTTCCTCGCGCAGATGAGCAGTTCTTC

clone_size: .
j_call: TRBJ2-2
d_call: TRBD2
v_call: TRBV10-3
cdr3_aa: CAISEVTSGANTGELFF
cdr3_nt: TGTGCCATCAGTGAGGTTACTAGCGGGGCGAACACCGGGGAGCTGTTTTTT

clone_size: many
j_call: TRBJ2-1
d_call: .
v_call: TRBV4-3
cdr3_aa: CASSERIKRSYNEQFF
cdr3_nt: TGCGCCAGCAGCGAAAGGATTAAGCGGTCATACAATGAGCAGTTCTTC

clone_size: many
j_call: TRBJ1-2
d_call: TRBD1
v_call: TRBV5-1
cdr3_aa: CASSSGQGRHYGYTF
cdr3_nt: TGCGCCAGCAGCTCGGGACAGGGTCGACACTATGGCTACACCTTC

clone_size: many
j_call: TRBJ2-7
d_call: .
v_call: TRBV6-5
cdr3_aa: CASSPVGSSDEQYF
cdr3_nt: TGTGCCAGCAGTCCGGTCGGCTCTAGCGACGAGCAGTACTTC

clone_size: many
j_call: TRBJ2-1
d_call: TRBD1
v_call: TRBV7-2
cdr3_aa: CASSRTGQGNNEQFF
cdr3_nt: TGTGCCAGCAGCCGGACGGGACAGGGTAACAATGAGCAGTTCTTC

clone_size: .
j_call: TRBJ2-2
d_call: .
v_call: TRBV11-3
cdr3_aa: CASSERAWDGELFF
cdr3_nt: TGTGCCAGCAGCGAGAGGGCGTGGGACGGGGAGCTGTTTTTT

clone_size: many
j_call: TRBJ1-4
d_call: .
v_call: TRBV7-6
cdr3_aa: CASSLEADNEKLFF
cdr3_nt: TGTGCCAGCAGCTTAGAGGCAGACAATGAAAAACTGTTTTTT

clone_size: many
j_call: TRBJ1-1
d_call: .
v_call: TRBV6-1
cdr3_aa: CASSRDIHTEAFF
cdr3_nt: TGTGCCAGCAGCCGGGACATCCACACTGAAGCTTTCTTT

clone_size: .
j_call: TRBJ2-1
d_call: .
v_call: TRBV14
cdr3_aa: CASSQDVGGRGNNEQFF
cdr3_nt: TGTGCCAGCAGCCAAGACGTGGGAGGAAGAGGAAACAATGAGCAGTTCTTC

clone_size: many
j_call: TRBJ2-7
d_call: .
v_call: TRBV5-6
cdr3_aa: CASGTYVRDYEQYF
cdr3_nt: TGTGCCAGCGGGACCTACGTACGCGACTACGAGCAGTACTTC

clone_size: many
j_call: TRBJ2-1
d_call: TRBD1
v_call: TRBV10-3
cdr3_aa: CAISGQGRVHEQFF
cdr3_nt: TGTGCCATCAGCGGACAGGGTAGGGTCCATGAGCAGTTCTTC

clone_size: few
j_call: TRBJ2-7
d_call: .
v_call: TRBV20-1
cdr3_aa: CSAYTVYHYSSYEQYF
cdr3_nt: TGCAGTGCTTATACAGTCTATCATTATAGCTCCTACGAGCAGTACTTC

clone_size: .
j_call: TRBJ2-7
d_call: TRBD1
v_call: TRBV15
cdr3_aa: CATSRVDRGWDEQYF
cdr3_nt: TGTGCCACCAGCAGAGTCGACAGGGGGTGGGACGAGCAGTACTTC

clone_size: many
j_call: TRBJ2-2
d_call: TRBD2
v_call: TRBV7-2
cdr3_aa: CASSWRLAVNTGELFF
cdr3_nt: TGTGCCAGCAGCTGGAGACTAGCGGTGAACACCGGGGAGCTGTTTTTT

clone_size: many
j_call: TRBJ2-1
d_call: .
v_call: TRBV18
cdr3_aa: CASSPLFGEDSYNEQFF
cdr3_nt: TGTGCCAGCTCACCCCTTTTCGGGGAGGACTCCTACAATGAGCAGTTCTTC

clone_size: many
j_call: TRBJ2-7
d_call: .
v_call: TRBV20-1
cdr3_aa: CSARDLRNYEQYF
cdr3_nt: TGCAGTGCTAGAGATCTCAGGAACTACGAGCAGTACTTC

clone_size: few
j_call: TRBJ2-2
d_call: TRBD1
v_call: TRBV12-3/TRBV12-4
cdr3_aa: CASGQGAWDGELFF
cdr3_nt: TGTGCCAGCGGACAGGGGGCCTGGGACGGGGAGCTGTTTTTT

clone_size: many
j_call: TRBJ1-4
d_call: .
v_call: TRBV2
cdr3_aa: CASLGDGKLFF
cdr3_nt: TGTGCCAGCCTAGGCGACGGGAAACTGTTTTTT

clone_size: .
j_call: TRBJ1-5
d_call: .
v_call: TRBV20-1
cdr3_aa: CSGKRTGNQPQHF
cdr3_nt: TGCAGTGGTAAGAGGACGGGCAATCAGCCCCAGCATTTT

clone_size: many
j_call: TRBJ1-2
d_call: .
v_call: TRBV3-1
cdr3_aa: CASSQLEGAGYTF
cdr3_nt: TGTGCCAGCAGCCAACTAGAGGGTGCCGGCTACACCTTC

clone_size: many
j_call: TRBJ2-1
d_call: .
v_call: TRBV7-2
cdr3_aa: CASSFIPGEQFF
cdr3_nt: TGTGCCAGCAGCTTTATTCCAGGGGAGCAGTTCTTC

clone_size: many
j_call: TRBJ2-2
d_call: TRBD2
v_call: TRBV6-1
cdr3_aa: CASSELAGDTGELFF
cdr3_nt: TGTGCCAGCAGTGAACTAGCGGGGGACACCGGGGAGCTGTTTTTT

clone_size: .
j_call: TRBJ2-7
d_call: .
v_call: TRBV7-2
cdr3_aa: CASSLRNSYEQYF
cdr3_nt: TGTGCCAGCAGCTTGCGGAACTCCTACGAGCAGTACTTC

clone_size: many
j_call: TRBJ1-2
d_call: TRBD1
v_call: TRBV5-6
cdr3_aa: CASTRDRGTGYTF
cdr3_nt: TGTGCCAGCACCCGGGACAGGGGGACTGGCTACACCTTC